These T cell receptor beta chains were read from a single sample in a study of CD8 T cells in ankylosing spondylitis. Each CDR3 protein is one row after TCRdb ran MiXCR on the 5' RACE reads. Of about 240,000 distinct CDR3 sequences listed, around 25% are singletons. The sample comprised blood, either unsorted or a sorted T cell fraction (not recorded which). All receptors derive from a male donor with ankylosing spondylitis or in good health (not recorded which). CDR3s include the opening cysteine and the closing phenylalanine or tryptophan. A D gene is named only where the DNA matches it firmly. Only some rows state a clone size, as once, few, many or a class for expanded clones.

v_gene: TRBV15; abundance: -; d_gene: -; j_gene: TRBJ1-5; CDR3aa: CATSRGGNQPQHF; CDR3nt: TGTGCCACCAGCCGGGGTGGAAATCAGCCCCAGCATTTT
v_gene: TRBV27; abundance: many; d_gene: TRBD2; j_gene: TRBJ2-3; CDR3aa: CASSSPLAGRVTQYF; CDR3nt: TGTGCCAGCAGTTCCCCCCTAGCGGGCAGGGTTACGCAGTATTTT
v_gene: TRBV20-1; abundance: -; d_gene: -; j_gene: TRBJ2-7; CDR3aa: CSADPGAEQYF; CDR3nt: TGCAGTGCCGACCCGGGGGCCGAGCAGTACTTC
v_gene: TRBV29-1; abundance: few; d_gene: -; j_gene: TRBJ1-1; CDR3aa: CSVDGEWDTEAFF; CDR3nt: TGCAGCGTTGATGGGGAATGGGACACTGAAGCTTTCTTT
v_gene: TRBV20-1; abundance: few; d_gene: -; j_gene: TRBJ1-6; CDR3aa: CSARSTSSYNSPLHF; CDR3nt: TGCAGTGCTAGGTCAACGAGCTCCTATAATTCACCCCTCCACTTT
v_gene: TRBV5-6; abundance: -; d_gene: -; j_gene: TRBJ1-4; CDR3aa: CASSFRASATNEKLFF; CDR3nt: TGTGCCAGCAGTTTTCGGGCGTCTGCAACTAATGAAAAACTGTTTTTT
v_gene: TRBV9; abundance: -; d_gene: -; j_gene: TRBJ2-5; CDR3aa: CASSVGGLSQETQYF; CDR3nt: TGTGCCAGCAGCGTAGGTGGCCTGTCACAAGAGACCCAGTACTTC
v_gene: TRBV5-5; abundance: few; d_gene: -; j_gene: TRBJ2-1; CDR3aa: CASSFDRAQFF; CDR3nt: TGTGCCAGCAGCTTCGACCGGGCGCAGTTCTTC
v_gene: TRBV25-1; abundance: many; d_gene: TRBD2; j_gene: TRBJ2-3; CDR3aa: CASSVVAGQGDTQYF; CDR3nt: TGTGCCAGCAGTGTGGTAGCGGGGCAGGGAGATACGCAGTATTTT
v_gene: TRBV9; abundance: -; d_gene: -; j_gene: TRBJ2-5; CDR3aa: CASSVGAAQETQYF; CDR3nt: TGTGCCAGCAGCGTAGGGGCAGCTCAAGAGACCCAGTACTTC
v_gene: TRBV28; abundance: once; d_gene: TRBD1; j_gene: TRBJ2-7; CDR3aa: CASSFSTGATYEQYF; CDR3nt: TGTGCCAGCAGTTTTTCGACAGGGGCGACCTACGAGCAGTACTTC
v_gene: TRBV28; abundance: few; d_gene: -; j_gene: TRBJ1-2; CDR3aa: CASSPPPTAADYGYTF; CDR3nt: TGTGCCAGCAGTCCACCCCCCACCGCGGCGGACTATGGCTACACCTTC
v_gene: TRBV29-1; abundance: many; d_gene: -; j_gene: TRBJ1-1; CDR3aa: CSVRKGPRNEAFF; CDR3nt: TGCAGCGTTCGCAAGGGGCCACGAAATGAAGCTTTCTTT
v_gene: TRBV29-1; abundance: -; d_gene: -; j_gene: TRBJ2-1; CDR3aa: CSVTHLLRDEQFF; CDR3nt: TGCAGCGTCACTCACCTTCTGAGGGATGAGCAGTTCTTC
v_gene: TRBV10-2; abundance: -; d_gene: TRBD2; j_gene: TRBJ2-7; CDR3aa: CASSEYASGFNEQYF; CDR3nt: TGCGCCAGCAGTGAGTACGCTAGCGGTTTTAACGAGCAGTACTTC
v_gene: TRBV20-1; abundance: -; d_gene: -; j_gene: TRBJ1-2; CDR3aa: CSASNGDYGYTF; CDR3nt: TGCAGTGCTTCCAACGGAGACTATGGCTACACCTTC
v_gene: TRBV20-1; abundance: many; d_gene: TRBD2; j_gene: TRBJ2-3; CDR3aa: CSATSGGDSDTQYF; CDR3nt: TGCAGTGCTACAAGCGGGGGGGACTCAGATACGCAGTATTTT
v_gene: TRBV12-3/TRBV12-4; abundance: -; d_gene: TRBD2; j_gene: TRBJ2-1; CDR3aa: CASSAGGPYNEQFF; CDR3nt: TGTGCCAGCAGCGCGGGGGGGCCCTACAATGAGCAGTTCTTC
v_gene: TRBV21-1; abundance: -; d_gene: -; j_gene: TRBJ1-1; CDR3aa: CASSLSGGSDTEAFF; CDR3nt: TGTGCCAGCAGCCTAAGTGGAGGGTCAGACACTGAAGCTTTCTTT
v_gene: TRBV12-3/TRBV12-4; abundance: many; d_gene: -; j_gene: TRBJ2-1; CDR3aa: CASSLGQAYNEQFF; CDR3nt: TGTGCCAGCAGTTTAGGGCAGGCATACAATGAGCAGTTCTTC
v_gene: TRBV11-2; abundance: few; d_gene: -; j_gene: TRBJ2-1; CDR3aa: CASSLAGSGRYNEQFF; CDR3nt: TGTGCCAGCAGCTTAGCTGGGTCAGGGCGCTACAATGAGCAGTTCTTC
v_gene: TRBV23-1; abundance: -; d_gene: -; j_gene: TRBJ2-5; CDR3aa: CASSQSPQGLLETQYF; CDR3nt: TGCGCCAGCAGTCAATCCCCGCAGGGGCTTTTAGAGACCCAGTACTTC
v_gene: TRBV29-1; abundance: many; d_gene: TRBD1; j_gene: TRBJ1-5; CDR3aa: CSVTGQGIDQPQHF; CDR3nt: TGCAGCGTTACGGGACAGGGAATAGATCAGCCCCAGCATTTT
v_gene: TRBV24-1; abundance: -; d_gene: -; j_gene: TRBJ2-1; CDR3aa: CATSDPGQPPSFF; CDR3nt: TGTGCCACCAGTGATCCCGGACAGCCCCCCTCGTTCTTC
v_gene: TRBV5-5; abundance: many; d_gene: TRBD1; j_gene: TRBJ2-3; CDR3aa: CASSFGGTGGSDTQYF; CDR3nt: TGTGCCAGCAGCTTTGGCGGGACAGGGGGCTCAGATACGCAGTATTTT
v_gene: TRBV15; abundance: few; d_gene: -; j_gene: TRBJ2-6; CDR3aa: CATSRERLYSGANVLTF; CDR3nt: TGTGCCACCAGCAGAGAACGATTGTACTCTGGGGCCAACGTCCTGACTTTC
v_gene: TRBV6-5; abundance: few; d_gene: TRBD2; j_gene: TRBJ2-3; CDR3aa: CASSYSLAGGRTSTDTQYF; CDR3nt: TGTGCCAGCAGTTACTCGTTAGCGGGGGGCCGAACTAGCACAGATACGCAGTATTTT
v_gene: TRBV29-1; abundance: many; d_gene: -; j_gene: TRBJ1-2; CDR3aa: CSVDRASNYGYTF; CDR3nt: TGCAGCGTTGACCGCGCGTCTAACTATGGCTACACCTTC
v_gene: TRBV29-1; abundance: many; d_gene: -; j_gene: TRBJ2-7; CDR3aa: CSVELVGGLEQYF; CDR3nt: TGCAGCGTTGAACTAGTCGGCGGGCTCGAGCAGTACTTC
v_gene: TRBV20-1; abundance: many; d_gene: -; j_gene: TRBJ2-3; CDR3aa: CSARAAEDTQYF; CDR3nt: TGCAGTGCTAGGGCAGCAGAAGATACGCAGTATTTT
v_gene: TRBV6-1; abundance: many; d_gene: TRBD1; j_gene: TRBJ1-6; CDR3aa: CASRPPQTGRDSPLHF; CDR3nt: TGTGCCAGCAGGCCACCACAGACAGGGAGGGATTCACCCCTCCACTTT
v_gene: TRBV20-1; abundance: many; d_gene: -; j_gene: TRBJ2-1; CDR3aa: CSARETGSNEQFF; CDR3nt: TGCAGTGCTAGGGAGACAGGTTCCAATGAGCAGTTCTTC
v_gene: TRBV20-1; abundance: many; d_gene: -; j_gene: TRBJ2-7; CDR3aa: CSARSRTRVYEQYF; CDR3nt: TGCAGTGCTAGATCCAGGACCAGGGTCTACGAGCAGTACTTC
v_gene: TRBV12-3/TRBV12-4; abundance: few; d_gene: TRBD1; j_gene: TRBJ2-7; CDR3aa: CASSRVEDRAYEQYF; CDR3nt: TGTGCCAGCAGCCGCGTCGAGGACAGGGCCTACGAGCAGTACTTC
v_gene: TRBV20-1; abundance: few; d_gene: -; j_gene: TRBJ1-5; CDR3aa: CSASLADNQPQHF; CDR3nt: TGCAGTGCTAGTCTGGCAGATAATCAGCCCCAGCATTTT
v_gene: TRBV12-3/TRBV12-4; abundance: -; d_gene: -; j_gene: TRBJ2-7; CDR3aa: CASSFLSGRTSYEQYF; CDR3nt: TGTGCCAGCAGTTTTCTTTCAGGGCGGACTTCCTACGAGCAGTACTTC
v_gene: TRBV7-6; abundance: -; d_gene: -; j_gene: TRBJ2-2; CDR3aa: CASSTARIRDTGELFF; CDR3nt: TGTGCCAGCAGCACCGCACGGATTCGAGACACCGGGGAGCTGTTTTTT
v_gene: TRBV20-1; abundance: few; d_gene: -; j_gene: TRBJ1-6; CDR3aa: CSARVLSADSPLHF; CDR3nt: TGCAGTGCTAGAGTTTTGAGCGCGGATTCACCCCTCCACTTT
v_gene: TRBV12-3/TRBV12-4; abundance: -; d_gene: -; j_gene: TRBJ2-1; CDR3aa: CASRPGVPGVRQFF; CDR3nt: TGTGCCAGCAGACCAGGGGTACCAGGTGTCCGGCAGTTCTTC
v_gene: TRBV7-2; abundance: -; d_gene: TRBD1; j_gene: TRBJ2-7; CDR3aa: CASSFDRVAHEQYF; CDR3nt: TGTGCCAGCAGCTTTGACAGGGTTGCGCACGAGCAGTACTTC
v_gene: TRBV3-1; abundance: many; d_gene: TRBD1; j_gene: TRBJ2-2; CDR3aa: CASSHRQGPTAGELFF; CDR3nt: TGTGCCAGCAGCCACCGACAGGGGCCAACAGCCGGGGAGCTGTTTTTT
v_gene: TRBV24-1; abundance: few; d_gene: -; j_gene: TRBJ1-2; CDR3aa: CATSGTGRNYGYTF; CDR3nt: TGTGCCACCAGTGGAACAGGGAGGAACTATGGCTACACCTTC
v_gene: TRBV6-4; abundance: few; d_gene: TRBD1; j_gene: TRBJ1-5; CDR3aa: CASSATRQGVTCNQPQHF; CDR3nt: TGTGCCAGCAGTGCCACCAGACAGGGCGTTACCTGCAATCAGCCCCAGCATTTT
v_gene: TRBV20-1; abundance: -; d_gene: TRBD2; j_gene: TRBJ2-1; CDR3aa: CSAERGTYEQFF; CDR3nt: TGCAGTGCTGAGCGGGGGACTTATGAGCAGTTCTTC
v_gene: TRBV2; abundance: few; d_gene: -; j_gene: TRBJ2-6; CDR3aa: CASSLQGSGANVLTF; CDR3nt: TGTGCCAGCAGTCTACAGGGCTCTGGGGCCAACGTCCTGACTTTC
v_gene: TRBV15; abundance: -; d_gene: TRBD1; j_gene: TRBJ2-5; CDR3aa: CATSRETGKGTQYF; CDR3nt: TGTGCCACCAGCAGAGAGACAGGGAAAGGGACCCAGTACTTC
v_gene: TRBV12-3/TRBV12-4; abundance: -; d_gene: -; j_gene: TRBJ2-3; CDR3aa: CASTRAEPTDTQYF; CDR3nt: TGTGCCAGCACCCGGGCGGAACCCACAGATACGCAGTATTTT
v_gene: TRBV28; abundance: -; d_gene: -; j_gene: TRBJ2-7; CDR3aa: CASSPSRWGVTYEQYF; CDR3nt: TGTGCCAGCAGTCCTTCCCGCTGGGGGGTTACCTACGAGCAGTACTTC
v_gene: TRBV2; abundance: -; d_gene: TRBD1; j_gene: TRBJ2-3; CDR3aa: CASSKTGGYLDTQYF; CDR3nt: TGTGCCAGCAGTAAAACAGGGGGATACTTAGATACGCAGTATTTT
v_gene: TRBV20-1; abundance: many; d_gene: TRBD2; j_gene: TRBJ2-3; CDR3aa: CSARGSGPSTDTQYF; CDR3nt: TGCAGTGCTAGGGGTAGCGGGCCTAGCACAGATACGCAGTATTTT
v_gene: TRBV12-3/TRBV12-4; abundance: -; d_gene: -; j_gene: TRBJ2-1; CDR3aa: CASSARGVAHNEQFF; CDR3nt: TGTGCCAGCAGTGCCCGCGGGGTGGCTCACAATGAGCAGTTCTTC
v_gene: TRBV6-1; abundance: -; d_gene: -; j_gene: TRBJ1-2; CDR3aa: CASSEDRATNYGYTF; CDR3nt: TGTGCCAGCAGTGAAGACAGGGCGACTAACTATGGCTACACCTTC
v_gene: TRBV20-1; abundance: few; d_gene: -; j_gene: TRBJ1-1; CDR3aa: CSARPGQLEAFF; CDR3nt: TGCAGTGCTAGACCCGGACAGCTTGAAGCTTTCTTT
v_gene: TRBV15; abundance: -; d_gene: -; j_gene: TRBJ2-1; CDR3aa: CATSSGWVMVGSSYNEQFF; CDR3nt: TGTGCCACCAGCAGTGGGTGGGTAATGGTGGGATCTTCCTACAATGAGCAGTTCTTC
v_gene: TRBV3-1; abundance: many; d_gene: TRBD1; j_gene: TRBJ2-1; CDR3aa: CASPRTGEPNEQFF; CDR3nt: TGTGCCAGCCCCCGAACAGGGGAACCGAATGAGCAGTTCTTC
v_gene: TRBV20-1; abundance: -; d_gene: -; j_gene: TRBJ1-1; CDR3aa: CSATRQLNTEAFF; CDR3nt: TGCAGTGCTACCCGACAGTTGAACACTGAAGCTTTCTTT
v_gene: TRBV19; abundance: few; d_gene: TRBD2; j_gene: TRBJ2-3; CDR3aa: CASSMGLAGGNTQYF; CDR3nt: TGTGCCAGTAGTATGGGTCTAGCGGGGGGTAATACGCAGTATTTT
v_gene: TRBV7-6; abundance: many; d_gene: -; j_gene: TRBJ1-4; CDR3aa: CASSLGITAEKLFF; CDR3nt: TGTGCCAGCAGCTTGGGGATCACGGCCGAAAAACTGTTTTTT
v_gene: TRBV20-1; abundance: many; d_gene: -; j_gene: TRBJ1-1; CDR3aa: CSARDPSLPGPTEAFF; CDR3nt: TGCAGTGCTAGAGATCCCTCCCTCCCAGGGCCCACTGAAGCTTTCTTT
v_gene: TRBV20-1; abundance: few; d_gene: TRBD2; j_gene: TRBJ2-3; CDR3aa: CSASPGTSGGDTDTQYF; CDR3nt: TGCAGTGCTAGCCCCGGGACTAGCGGGGGGGACACAGATACGCAGTATTTT